This is a list of T cell receptor beta chains from one sample in a study of blood T cells in healthy people across ages. TCRdb re-analysed the 5' RACE reads in MiXCR, keeping a single row per CDR3 protein. This sample has about 1.5 million distinct CDR3 sequences, with about 42% found just once. Sequencing was done on a sample of blood. The receptors originated from a young woman in good health. CDR3s include the opening cysteine and the closing phenylalanine or tryptophan. Each record gives: D gene, J gene, CDR3 length, clone size, V gene, CDR3 protein, CDR3 DNA. A D gene is named only where the DNA matches it firmly. The size of a clone is reported for some rows only, either as once, few or many, or as a class for expanded clones.

>.|TRBJ2-3|15|.|TRBV12-3/TRBV12-4
CASSFGGADTDTQYF
TGTGCCAGCAGTTTTGGGGGCGCGGACACAGATACGCAGTATTTT
>TRBD1|TRBJ1-1|13|once|TRBV6-2/TRBV6-3
CASSRGRVTEAFF
TGTGCCAGCAGCAGGGGGCGCGTCACTGAAGCTTTCTTT
>TRBD2|TRBJ2-1|14|.|TRBV19
CAIAGTSGYNEQFF
TGTGCCATCGCCGGGACTAGCGGTTACAATGAGCAGTTCTTC
>.|TRBJ1-5|13|once|TRBV21-1
CASSKDGSQPQHF
TGTGCCAGCAGCAAGGACGGGAGTCAGCCCCAGCATTTT
>.|TRBJ2-7|14|.|TRBV5-1
CASSLTGSDYEQYF
TGCGCCAGCAGCTTGACGGGATCCGACTACGAGCAGTACTTC
>.|TRBJ1-1|16|.|TRBV7-2
CASSFLTGTPVPEAFF
TGTGCCAGCAGCTTCCTCACCGGGACGCCGGTGCCTGAAGCTTTCTTT
>TRBD1|TRBJ1-2|16|.|TRBV19
CASSILGGQGANGYTF
TGTGCCAGTAGTATCCTCGGGGGACAGGGGGCAAATGGCTACACCTTC
>TRBD2|TRBJ2-5|14|.|TRBV29-1
CSVWTSGSRETQYF
TGCAGCGTGTGGACTAGCGGGAGTAGGGAGACCCAGTACTTC
>.|TRBJ2-7|14|.|TRBV5-6
CASSLGPSTYEQYF
TGTGCCAGCAGCTTGGGCCCCTCAACCTACGAGCAGTACTTC
>.|TRBJ2-7|14|.|TRBV28
CASSFQGLRYEQYF
TGTGCCAGCAGTTTTCAGGGACTCCGCTACGAGCAGTACTTC
>.|TRBJ2-1|13|.|TRBV6-5
CASSPLVSHEQFF
TGTGCCAGCAGTCCACTAGTCTCCCATGAGCAGTTCTTC
>TRBD2|TRBJ2-7|15|few|TRBV11-3
CASSFSASGIYEQYF
TGTGCCAGCAGCTTCTCGGCTAGCGGAATCTACGAGCAGTACTTC
>TRBD1|TRBJ2-7|13|.|TRBV7-9
CASSNTGTGRQYF
TGTGCCAGCAGCAATACTGGGACAGGCAGACAGTACTTC
>.|TRBJ2-3|11|many|TRBV14
CASSHTDTQYF
TGTGCCAGCAGCCACACAGATACGCAGTATTTT
>.|TRBJ2-7|13|.|TRBV6-2/TRBV6-3
CASTQGPTYEQYF
TGTGCCAGCACCCAGGGCCCTACCTACGAGCAGTACTTC
>.|TRBJ2-7|13|.|TRBV21-1
CASSKATGLERYF
TGTGCCAGCAGCAAAGCGACCGGGCTCGAGCGGTACTTC
>.|TRBJ2-1|16|few|TRBV3-1
CASSQDVAYSYNEQFF
TGTGCCAGCAGCCAAGATGTGGCCTACTCCTACAATGAGCAGTTCTTC
>TRBD2|TRBJ2-1|14|.|TRBV27
CASNFGGGVNEQFF
TGTGCCAGCAACTTCGGGGGAGGGGTCAATGAGCAGTTCTTC
>.|TRBJ2-6|17|.|TRBV7-9
CASSFGDSSSGANVLTF
TGTGCCAGCAGCTTCGGAGACTCTAGCTCTGGGGCCAACGTCCTGACTTTC
>TRBD2|TRBJ2-1|16|.|TRBV4-2
CASSQDPSGGSAEQFF
TGTGCCAGCAGCCAAGATCCAAGCGGGGGGTCGGCTGAGCAGTTCTTC
>.|TRBJ1-2|11|.|TRBV20-1
CSAGVWGGYTF
TGCAGTGCTGGGGTATGGGGTGGCTACACCTTC
>.|TRBJ1-2|16|.|TRBV6-1
CASSDGRTAENYGYTF
TGTGCCAGCAGTGACGGTAGGACCGCAGAAAACTATGGCTACACCTTC
>.|TRBJ1-6|13|.|TRBV3-1
CASAPGYSSPLHF
TGTGCCAGCGCCCCCGGGTACAGCTCACCCCTCCACTTT
>TRBD1|TRBJ1-2|16|few|TRBV20-1
CSAREQGAISNYGYTF
TGCAGTGCTAGAGAACAGGGGGCGATCTCTAACTATGGCTACACCTTC